This TCR beta chain came from a study of T-cell memory formation after mild COVID-19. Looking at the study overall: TCR clusters were largely donor specific.

Study results and limitations: Cross-reactive memory seemingly joined, as some responding clones were found in pre-infection memory. CM and EM subsets held most contracting CD4+ clones; EMRA held CD8+ ones. Later expanders leaned CD4+, whereas day 15 to 85 contracting clones were balanced CD4/CD8.

TCRdb re-called the 5' RACE reads through MiXCR, storing one row per CDR3 protein. The sample records roughly 190,000 distinct CDR3 sequences, about 27% being singletons. To note about this clonotype: What it binds is unknown.

Trimming removed 1 base from V and 7 bases from J; junction bases left unmatched: 3. The germline V gene has CDR1 SGHRS and CDR2 YFSETQ. This CDR3 is 15 amino acids long. The rearrangement joins TRBV5-1 to TRBJ2-1, with 12 bases that match TRBD2. Material for sequencing was PBMCs or a T cell subset sorted from them (not recorded which). The receptor's source is an adult woman who had mild COVID-19 (a few samples of this study predate the infection). Cell type and time point are not known. The DNA of the CDR3 is TGCGCCAGCAGCTTGATGCTAGCGGGGGGGAATGAGCAGTTCTTC. It codes for CASSLMLAGGNEQFF.